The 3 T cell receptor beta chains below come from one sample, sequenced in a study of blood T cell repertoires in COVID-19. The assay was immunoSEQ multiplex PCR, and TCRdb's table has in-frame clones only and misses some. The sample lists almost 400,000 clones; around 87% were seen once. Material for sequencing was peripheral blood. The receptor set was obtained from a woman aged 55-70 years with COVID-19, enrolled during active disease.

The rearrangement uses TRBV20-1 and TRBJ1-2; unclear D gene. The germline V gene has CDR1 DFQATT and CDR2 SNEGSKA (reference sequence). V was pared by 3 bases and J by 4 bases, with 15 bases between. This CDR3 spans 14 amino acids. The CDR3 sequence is CSASVRLYGYGYTF. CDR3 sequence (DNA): TGCAGTGCTAGTGTGCGGCTATACGGCTATGGCTACACCTTC.

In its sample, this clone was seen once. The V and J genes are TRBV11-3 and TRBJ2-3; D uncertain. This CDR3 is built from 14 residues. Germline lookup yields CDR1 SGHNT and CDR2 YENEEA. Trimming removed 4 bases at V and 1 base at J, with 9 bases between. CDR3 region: CASSSGKRTDTQYF. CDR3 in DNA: TGTGCCAGCAGCTCCGGTAAGCGCACAGATACGCAGTATTTT.

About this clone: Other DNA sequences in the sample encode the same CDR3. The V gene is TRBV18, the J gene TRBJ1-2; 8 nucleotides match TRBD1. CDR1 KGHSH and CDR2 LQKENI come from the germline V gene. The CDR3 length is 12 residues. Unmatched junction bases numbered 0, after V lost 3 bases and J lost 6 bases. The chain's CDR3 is CASSPDRDGYTF. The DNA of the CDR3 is TGTGCCAGCTCACCGGACAGGGATGGCTACACCTTC.